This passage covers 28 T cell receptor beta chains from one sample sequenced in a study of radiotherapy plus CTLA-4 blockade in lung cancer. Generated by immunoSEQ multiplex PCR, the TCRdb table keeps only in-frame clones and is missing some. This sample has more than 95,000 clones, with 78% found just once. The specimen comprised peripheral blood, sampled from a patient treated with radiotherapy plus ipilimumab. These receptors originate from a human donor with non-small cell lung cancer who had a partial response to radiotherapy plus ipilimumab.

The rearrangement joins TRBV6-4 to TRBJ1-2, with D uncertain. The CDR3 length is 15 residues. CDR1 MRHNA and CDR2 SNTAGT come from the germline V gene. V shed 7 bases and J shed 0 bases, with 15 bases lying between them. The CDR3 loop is CASTLQAGTNYGYTF. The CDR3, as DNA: TGTGCCAGCACCCTCCAGGCAGGTACTAACTATGGCTACACCTTC.

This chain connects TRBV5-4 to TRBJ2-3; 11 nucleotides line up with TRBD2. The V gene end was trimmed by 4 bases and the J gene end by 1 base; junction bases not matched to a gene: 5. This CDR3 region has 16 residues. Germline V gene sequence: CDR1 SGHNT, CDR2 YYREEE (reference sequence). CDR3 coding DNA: TGTGCCAGCAGCATAAAGACTAGCGGGGGCACAGATACGCAGTATTTT. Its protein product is CASSIKTSGGTDTQYF.

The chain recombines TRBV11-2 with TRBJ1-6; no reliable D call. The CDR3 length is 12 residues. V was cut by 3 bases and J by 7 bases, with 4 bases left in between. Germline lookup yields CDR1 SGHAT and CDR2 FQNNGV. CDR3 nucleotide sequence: TGTGCCAGCAGCTTCGGGAATTCACCCCTCCACTTT. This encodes CASSFGNSPLHF.

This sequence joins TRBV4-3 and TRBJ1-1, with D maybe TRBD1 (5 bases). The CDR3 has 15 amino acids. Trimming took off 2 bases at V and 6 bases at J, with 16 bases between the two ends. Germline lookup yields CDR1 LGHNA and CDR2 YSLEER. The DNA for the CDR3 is TGCGCCAGCAGCCAATCCAGGGTTATAGTGTCTGAAGCTTTCTTT. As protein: CASSQSRVIVSEAFF.

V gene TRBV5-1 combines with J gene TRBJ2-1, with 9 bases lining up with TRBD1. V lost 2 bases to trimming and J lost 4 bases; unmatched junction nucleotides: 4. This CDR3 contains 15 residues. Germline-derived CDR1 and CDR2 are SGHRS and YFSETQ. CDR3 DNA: TGCGCCAGCAGCTTTACCGGGACAGGGTACAATGAGCAGTTCTTC. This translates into CASSFTGTGYNEQFF.

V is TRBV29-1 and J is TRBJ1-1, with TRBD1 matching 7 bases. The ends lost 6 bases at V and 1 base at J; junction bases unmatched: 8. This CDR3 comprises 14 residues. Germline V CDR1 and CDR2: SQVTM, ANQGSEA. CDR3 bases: TGCAGCGTAGATACCGGGACAGCGAACACTGAAGCTTTCTTT. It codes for CSVDTGTANTEAFF.

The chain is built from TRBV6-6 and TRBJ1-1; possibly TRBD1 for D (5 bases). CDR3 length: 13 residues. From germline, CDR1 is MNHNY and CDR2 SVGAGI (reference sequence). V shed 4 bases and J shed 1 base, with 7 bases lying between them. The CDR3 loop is CASSSDRNTEAFF. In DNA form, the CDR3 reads TGTGCCAGCAGTTCTGACAGGAACACTGAAGCTTTCTTT.

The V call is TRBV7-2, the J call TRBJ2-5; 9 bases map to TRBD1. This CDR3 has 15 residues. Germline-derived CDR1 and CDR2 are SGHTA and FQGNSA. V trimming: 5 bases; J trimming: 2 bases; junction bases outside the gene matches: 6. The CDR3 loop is CASSGPGTGQETQYF. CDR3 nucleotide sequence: TGTGCCAGCAGCGGACCCGGGACAGGGCAAGAGACCCAGTACTTC. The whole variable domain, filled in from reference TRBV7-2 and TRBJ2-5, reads GAGVSQSPSNKVTEKGKDVELRCDPISGHTALYWYRQSLGQGLEFLIYFQGNSAPDKSGLPSDRFSAERTGGSVSTLTIQRTQQEDSAVYLCASSGPGTGQETQYFGPGTRLLVL.

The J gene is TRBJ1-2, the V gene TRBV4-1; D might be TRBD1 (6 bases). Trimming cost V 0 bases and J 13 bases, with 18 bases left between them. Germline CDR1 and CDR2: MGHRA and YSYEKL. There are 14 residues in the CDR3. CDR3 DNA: TGCGCCAGCAGCCAAGATGGGGGGGACAAGGGGTTCACCTTC. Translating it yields CASSQDGGDKGFTF.

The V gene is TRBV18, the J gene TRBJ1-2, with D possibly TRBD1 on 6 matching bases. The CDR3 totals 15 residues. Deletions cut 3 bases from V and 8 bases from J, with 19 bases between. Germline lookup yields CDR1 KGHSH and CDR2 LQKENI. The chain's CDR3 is CASSPETGQTAGYTF. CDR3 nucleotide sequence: TGTGCCAGCTCACCTGAGACAGGCCAGACAGCAGGCTACACCTTC.

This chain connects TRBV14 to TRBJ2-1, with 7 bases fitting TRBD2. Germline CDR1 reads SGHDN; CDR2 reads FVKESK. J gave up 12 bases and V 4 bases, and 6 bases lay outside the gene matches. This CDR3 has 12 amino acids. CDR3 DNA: TGTGCCAGCAGCCCGAGCGGGATAGGGCAGTTCTTC. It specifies CASSPSGIGQFF.

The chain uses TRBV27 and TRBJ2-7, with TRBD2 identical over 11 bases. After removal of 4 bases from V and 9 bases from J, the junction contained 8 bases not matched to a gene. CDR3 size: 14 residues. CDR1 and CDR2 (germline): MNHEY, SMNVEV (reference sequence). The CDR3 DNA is TGTGCCAGCAGTTCCGAACTAGCGGGAGATGTGCAGTACTTC. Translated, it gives CASSSELAGDVQYF.

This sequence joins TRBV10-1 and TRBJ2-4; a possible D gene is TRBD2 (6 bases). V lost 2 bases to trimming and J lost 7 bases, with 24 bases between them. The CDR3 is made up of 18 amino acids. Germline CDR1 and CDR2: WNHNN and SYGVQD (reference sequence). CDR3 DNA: TGCGCCAGCAGTGAGGGGGCTGCAGGCGGGCCAAGCGGGAACATTCAGTACTTC. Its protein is CASSEGAAGGPSGNIQYF.

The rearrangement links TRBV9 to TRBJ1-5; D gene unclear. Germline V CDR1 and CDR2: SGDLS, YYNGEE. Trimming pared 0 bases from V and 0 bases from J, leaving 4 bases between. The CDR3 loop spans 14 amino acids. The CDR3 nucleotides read TGTGCCAGCAGCGTAGACTATAGCAATCAGCCCCAGCATTTT. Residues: CASSVDYSNQPQHF.

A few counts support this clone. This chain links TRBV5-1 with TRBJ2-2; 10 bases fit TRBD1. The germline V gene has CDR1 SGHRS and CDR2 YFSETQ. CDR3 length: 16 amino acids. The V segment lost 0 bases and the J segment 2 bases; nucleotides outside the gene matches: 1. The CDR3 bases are TGCGCCAGCAGCTTGGGGGACAGGGGCAACACCGGGGAGCTGTTTTTT. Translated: CASSLGDRGNTGELFF.

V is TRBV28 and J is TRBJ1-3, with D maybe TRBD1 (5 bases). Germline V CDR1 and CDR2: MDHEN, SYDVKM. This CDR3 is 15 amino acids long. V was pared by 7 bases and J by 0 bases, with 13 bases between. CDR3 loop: CASIKGQISGNTIYF. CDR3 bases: TGTGCCAGCATCAAGGGGCAGATCTCTGGAAACACCATATATTTT.

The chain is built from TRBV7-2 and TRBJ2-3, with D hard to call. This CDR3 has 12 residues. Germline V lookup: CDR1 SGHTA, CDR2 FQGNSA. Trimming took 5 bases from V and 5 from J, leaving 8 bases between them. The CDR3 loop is CASSPPIDTQYF. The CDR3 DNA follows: TGTGCCAGCAGCCCCCCTATAGATACGCAGTATTTT.

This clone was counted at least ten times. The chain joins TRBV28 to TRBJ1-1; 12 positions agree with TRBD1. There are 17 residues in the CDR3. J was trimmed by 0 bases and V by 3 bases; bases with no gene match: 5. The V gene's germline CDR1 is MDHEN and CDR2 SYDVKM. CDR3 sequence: CASSLGTGGEVNTEAFF. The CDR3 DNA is TGTGCCAGCAGTTTGGGGACAGGGGGCGAGGTGAACACTGAAGCTTTCTTT.

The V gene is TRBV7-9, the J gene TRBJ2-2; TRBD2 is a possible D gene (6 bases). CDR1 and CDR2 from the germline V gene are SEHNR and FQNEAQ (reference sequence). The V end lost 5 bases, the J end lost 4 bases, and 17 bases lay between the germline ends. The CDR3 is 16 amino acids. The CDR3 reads CASSLPRGTGTGELFF. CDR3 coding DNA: TGTGCCAGCAGCCTCCCTCGCGGGACGGGCACCGGGGAGCTGTTTTTT. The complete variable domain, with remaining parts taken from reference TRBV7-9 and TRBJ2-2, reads DTGVSQNPRHKITKRGQNVTFRCDPISEHNRLYWYRQTLGQGPEFLTYFQNEAQLEKSRLLSDRFSAERPKGSFSTLEIQRTEQGDSAMYLCASSLPRGTGTGELFFGEGSRLTVL.

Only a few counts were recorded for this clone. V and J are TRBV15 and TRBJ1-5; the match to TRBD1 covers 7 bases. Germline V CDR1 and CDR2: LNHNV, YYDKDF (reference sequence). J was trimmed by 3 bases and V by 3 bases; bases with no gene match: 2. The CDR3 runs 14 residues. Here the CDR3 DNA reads TGTGCCACCAGCAGTACAGGGGCCAATCAGCCCCAGCATTTT. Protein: CATSSTGANQPQHF.

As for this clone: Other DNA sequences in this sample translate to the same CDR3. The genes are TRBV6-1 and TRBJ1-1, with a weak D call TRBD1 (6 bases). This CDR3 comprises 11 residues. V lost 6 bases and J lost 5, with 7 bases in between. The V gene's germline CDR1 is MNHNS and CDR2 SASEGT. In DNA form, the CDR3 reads TGTGCCAGCAGCCAGGGGACTGAAGCTTTCTTT. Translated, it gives CASSQGTEAFF.

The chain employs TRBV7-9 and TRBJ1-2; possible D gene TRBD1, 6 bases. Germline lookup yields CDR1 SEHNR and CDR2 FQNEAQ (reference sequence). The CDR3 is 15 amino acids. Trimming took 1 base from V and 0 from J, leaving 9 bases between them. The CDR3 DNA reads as TGTGCCAGCAGCTTAGAAGGGGGTCCTAACTATGGCTACACCTTC. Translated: CASSLEGGPNYGYTF.

The CDR3 here is CASRFSSSGVYLSEQYV. As DNA, the CDR3 is TGTGCAAGTCGCTTCTCATCTAGCGGGGTATATTTAAGCGAGCAGTACGTC. The rearrangement links TRBV12-2 to TRBJ2-7; TRBD2 reflects the table's D call only, with no check against the DNA. TRBV12-2 constitutes a pseudogene. This CDR3 is 17 amino acids long.

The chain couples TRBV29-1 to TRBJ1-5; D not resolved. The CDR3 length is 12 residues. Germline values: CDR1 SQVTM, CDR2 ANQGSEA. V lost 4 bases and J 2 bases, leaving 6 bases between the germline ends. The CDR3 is CSVVSGNQPQHF. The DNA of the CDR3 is TGCAGCGTTGTGTCAGGCAATCAGCCCCAGCATTTT.

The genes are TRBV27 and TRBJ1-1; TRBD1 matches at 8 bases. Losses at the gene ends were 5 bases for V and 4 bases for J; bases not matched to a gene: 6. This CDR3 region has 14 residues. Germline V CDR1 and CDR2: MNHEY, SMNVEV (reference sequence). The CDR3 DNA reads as TGTGCCAGCAGTCACGAGACAGGGGCCACTGAAGCTTTCTTT. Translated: CASSHETGATEAFF.

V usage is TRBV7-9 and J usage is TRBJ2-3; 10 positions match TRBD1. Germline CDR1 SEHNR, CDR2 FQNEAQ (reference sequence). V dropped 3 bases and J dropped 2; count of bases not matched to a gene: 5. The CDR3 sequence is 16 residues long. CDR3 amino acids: CASSLGTGALTDTQYF. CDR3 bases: TGTGCCAGCAGCTTGGGGACAGGGGCCCTCACAGATACGCAGTATTTT.

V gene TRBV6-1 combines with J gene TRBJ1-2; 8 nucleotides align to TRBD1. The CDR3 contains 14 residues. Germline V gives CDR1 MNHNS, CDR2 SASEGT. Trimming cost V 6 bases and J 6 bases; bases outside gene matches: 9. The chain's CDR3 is CASSWDRWDNGYTF. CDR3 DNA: TGTGCCAGCAGCTGGGACAGGTGGGACAATGGCTACACCTTC.

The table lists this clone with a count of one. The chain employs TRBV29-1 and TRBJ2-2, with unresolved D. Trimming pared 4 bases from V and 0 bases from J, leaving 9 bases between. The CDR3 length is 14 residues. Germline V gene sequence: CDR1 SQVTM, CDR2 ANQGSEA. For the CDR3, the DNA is TGCAGCGTTGGGGCAGTACCGAACACCGGGGAGCTGTTTTTT. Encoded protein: CSVGAVPNTGELFF.